The clone carrying this T cell receptor (beta chain) was seen a handful of times. Its antigen is currently unknown. The CDR3 sequence is 16 residues long. The germline gives CDR1 MNHEY, CDR2 SMNVEV (reference sequence). After removal of 6 bases from V and 1 base from J, the junction contained 11 bases not matched to a gene. In the authors' methods: Junction-only immunoSEQ data arrived without quality scores, meaning filtering differed. Some clones are missing from TCRdb's copy, which holds only in-frame ones; the method was immunoSEQ multiplex PCR. V, J and clone size reflect that table, while D and trimming were determined from the DNA. The table records approximately 100,000 clones, about 67% of them present only once. The data stem from a study of shared clonotypes between healthy human individuals. For the study at large: Sampling drew on donors who were a couple of women and a few men aged 18 to 49.

Study-wide results and limits: The four-donor shared clonotypes exceeded non-shared clonotypes in generation probability, with non-shared ones scoring lower.

J is TRBJ1-1 and V is TRBV27; 7 nucleotides line up with TRBD1. Specimen: memory CD8+ T cells sorted from blood. The subset denotes: CD45RO+ cells pooled with CCR7-negative TemRA cells. The sequence was collected from a woman aged 30 to 39 in good health. The CDR3 here is CASSRIQAGGNTEAFF. The CDR3, as DNA: TGTGCCAGCAGCCGGATACAGGCAGGGGGGAACACTGAAGCTTTCTTT.